This record covers a single T cell receptor beta chain. As yet, its antigen is unknown. In the source study's methods: In the immunoSEQ data, sequences were junction-only and lacked quality scores, so filtering differed. The data were produced by immunoSEQ multiplex PCR, yet TCRdb's version contains in-frame clones alone and is incomplete. D and trimming come from the DNA, and the V and J calls and clone size come from that table. The sample includes approximately 180,000 clones, 85% to 95% of them seen just once. The CDR3 contains 13 residues. Germline assignment: CDR1 SGHAT and CDR2 FQNNGV. Trimming pared 3 bases from V and 9 bases from J, leaving 14 bases between. This record comes from a study of shared clonotypes between healthy human individuals. General study results and limits: The authors sampled blood alone, and tissue repertoires likely differ.

The study separated CD4+ cells into CD45RA+ naive and CD45RA-negative memory subsets. The chain is built from TRBV11-2 and TRBJ2-5; D assignment may be TRBD1 or TRBD2 (6 bases each). This sequence was found in a woman aged 25 to 39 in good health. Material: naive CD4+ T cells sorted from blood. Subset in this sample: CD45RA+ positively selected. This CDR3 reads CASSFQGRESQYF. For the CDR3, the DNA is TGTGCCAGCAGCTTCCAGGGGCGGGAATCCCAGTACTTC.